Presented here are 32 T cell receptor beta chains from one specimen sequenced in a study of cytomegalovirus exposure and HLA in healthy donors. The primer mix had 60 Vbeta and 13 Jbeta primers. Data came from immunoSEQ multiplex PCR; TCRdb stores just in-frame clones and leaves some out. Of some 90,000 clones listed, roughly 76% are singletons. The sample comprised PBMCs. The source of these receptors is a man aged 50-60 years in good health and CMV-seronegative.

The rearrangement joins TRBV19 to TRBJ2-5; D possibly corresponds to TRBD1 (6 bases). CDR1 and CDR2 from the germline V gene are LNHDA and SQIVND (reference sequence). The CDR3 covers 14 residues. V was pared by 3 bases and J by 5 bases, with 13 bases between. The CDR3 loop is CASSMAGVMETQYF. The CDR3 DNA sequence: TGTGCCAGTAGTATGGCAGGGGTAATGGAGACCCAGTACTTC.

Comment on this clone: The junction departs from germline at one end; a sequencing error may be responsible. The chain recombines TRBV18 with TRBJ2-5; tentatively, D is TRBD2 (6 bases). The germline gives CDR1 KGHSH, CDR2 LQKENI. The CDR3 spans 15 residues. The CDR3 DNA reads TGTGCCAGCTCCCCACTAGCCATACCTCAAGAGACCCAGTACTTC. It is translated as CASSPLAIPQETQYF. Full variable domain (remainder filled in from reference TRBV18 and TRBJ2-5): NAGVMQNPRHLVRRRGQEARLRCSPMKGHSHVYWYRQLPEEGLKFMVYLQKENIIDESGMPKERFSAEFPKEGPSILRIQQVVRGDSAAYFCASSPLAIPQETQYFGPGTRLLVL.

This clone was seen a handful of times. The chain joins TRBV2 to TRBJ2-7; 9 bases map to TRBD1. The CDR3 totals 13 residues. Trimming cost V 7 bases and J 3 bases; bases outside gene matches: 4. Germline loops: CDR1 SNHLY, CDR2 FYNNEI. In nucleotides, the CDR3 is TGTGCCAGCACGGGACAGGGTCTCTACGAGCAGTACTTC. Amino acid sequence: CASTGQGLYEQYF.

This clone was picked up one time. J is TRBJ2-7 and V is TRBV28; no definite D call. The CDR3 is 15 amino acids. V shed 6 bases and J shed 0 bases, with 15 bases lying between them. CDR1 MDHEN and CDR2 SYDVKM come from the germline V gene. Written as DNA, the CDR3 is TGTGCCAGCAGCTCTACGGCAGGAAGCTCCTACGAGCAGTACTTC. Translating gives CASSSTAGSSYEQYF.

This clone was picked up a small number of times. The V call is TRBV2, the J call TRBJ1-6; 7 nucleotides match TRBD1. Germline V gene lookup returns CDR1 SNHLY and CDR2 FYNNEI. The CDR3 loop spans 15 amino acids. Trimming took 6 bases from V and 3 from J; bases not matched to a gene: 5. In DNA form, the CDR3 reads TGTGCCAGCAGAAGGGGACAGTACTATAATTCACCCCTCCACTTT. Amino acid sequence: CASRRGQYYNSPLHF.

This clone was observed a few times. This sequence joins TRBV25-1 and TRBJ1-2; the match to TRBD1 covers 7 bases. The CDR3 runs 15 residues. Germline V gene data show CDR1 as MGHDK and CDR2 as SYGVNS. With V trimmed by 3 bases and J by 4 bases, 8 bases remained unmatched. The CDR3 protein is CASSESRGISYGYTF. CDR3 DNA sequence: TGTGCCAGCAGTGAGAGCAGGGGGATCAGCTATGGCTACACCTTC.

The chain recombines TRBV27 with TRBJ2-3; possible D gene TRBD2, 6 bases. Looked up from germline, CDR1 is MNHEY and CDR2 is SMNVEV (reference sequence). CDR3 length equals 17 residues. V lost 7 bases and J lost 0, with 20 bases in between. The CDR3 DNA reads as TGTGCCAGCAAGGGTATATCCGCTGCGGGAAGCACAGATACGCAGTATTTT. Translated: CASKGISAAGSTDTQYF.

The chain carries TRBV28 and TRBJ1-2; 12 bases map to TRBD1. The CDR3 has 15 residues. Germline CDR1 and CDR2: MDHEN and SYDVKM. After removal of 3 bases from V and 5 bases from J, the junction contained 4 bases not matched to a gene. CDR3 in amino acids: CASSLVGQGAYGYTF. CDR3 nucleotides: TGTGCCAGCAGTTTGGTGGGACAGGGGGCTTATGGCTACACCTTC.

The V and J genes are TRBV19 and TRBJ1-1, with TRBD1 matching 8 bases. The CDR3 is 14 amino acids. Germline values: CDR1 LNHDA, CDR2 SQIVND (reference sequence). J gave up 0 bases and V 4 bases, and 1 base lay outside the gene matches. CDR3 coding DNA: TGTGCCAGTAGTAGGACAGGGATGAACACTGAAGCTTTCTTT. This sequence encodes CASSRTGMNTEAFF.

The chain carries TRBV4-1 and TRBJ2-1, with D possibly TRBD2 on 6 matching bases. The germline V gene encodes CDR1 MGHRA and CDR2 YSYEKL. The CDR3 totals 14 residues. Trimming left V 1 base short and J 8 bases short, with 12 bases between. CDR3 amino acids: CASSQATSKDEQFF. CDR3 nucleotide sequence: TGCGCCAGCAGCCAAGCGACTAGTAAGGATGAGCAGTTCTTC.

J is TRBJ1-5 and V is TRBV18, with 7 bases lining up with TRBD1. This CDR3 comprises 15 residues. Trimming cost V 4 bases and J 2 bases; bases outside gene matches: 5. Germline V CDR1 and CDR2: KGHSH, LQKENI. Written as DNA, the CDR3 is TGTGCCAGCTCACAGGGGGCCGGGGGCAATCAGCCCCAGCATTTT. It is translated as CASSQGAGGNQPQHF.

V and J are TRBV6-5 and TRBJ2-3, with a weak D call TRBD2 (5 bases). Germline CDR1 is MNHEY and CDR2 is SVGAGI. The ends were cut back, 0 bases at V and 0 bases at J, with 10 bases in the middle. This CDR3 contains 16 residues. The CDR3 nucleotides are TGTGCCAGCAGTTACTCGGGCGGGCAAAGCACAGATACGCAGTATTTT. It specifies CASSYSGGQSTDTQYF.

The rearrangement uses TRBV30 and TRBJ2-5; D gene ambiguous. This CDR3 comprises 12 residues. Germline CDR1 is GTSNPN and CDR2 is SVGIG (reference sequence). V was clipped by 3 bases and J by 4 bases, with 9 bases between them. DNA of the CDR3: TGTGCCTGGAGCACCGGCGGAGAGACCCAGTACTTC. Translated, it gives CAWSTGGETQYF.

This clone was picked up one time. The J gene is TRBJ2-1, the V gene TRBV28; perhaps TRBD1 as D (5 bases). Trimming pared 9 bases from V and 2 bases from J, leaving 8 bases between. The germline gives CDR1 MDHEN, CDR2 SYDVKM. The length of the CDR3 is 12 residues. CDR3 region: CASGAAYNEQFF. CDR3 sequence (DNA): TGTGCCAGTGGGGCCGCCTACAATGAGCAGTTCTTC.

The CDR3 region is CASSRGPSTDTQYF. CDR3 sequence (DNA): TGTGCCAGTAGTAGGGGGCCTAGCACAGATACGCAGTATTTT. The rearrangement links TRBV19 to TRBJ2-3, with D perhaps matching TRBD1 (6 bases). There are 14 residues in the CDR3. Trimming took off 4 bases at V and 0 bases at J, with 8 bases between the two ends. Germline CDR1 is LNHDA and CDR2 is SQIVND (reference sequence).

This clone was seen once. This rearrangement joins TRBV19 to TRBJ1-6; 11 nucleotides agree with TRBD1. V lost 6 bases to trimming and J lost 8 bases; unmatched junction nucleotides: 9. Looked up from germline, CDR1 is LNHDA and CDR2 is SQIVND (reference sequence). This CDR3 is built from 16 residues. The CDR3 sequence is CASSPVADRGHSPLHF. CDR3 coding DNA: TGTGCCAGTAGCCCGGTAGCGGACAGGGGGCATTCACCCCTCCACTTT.

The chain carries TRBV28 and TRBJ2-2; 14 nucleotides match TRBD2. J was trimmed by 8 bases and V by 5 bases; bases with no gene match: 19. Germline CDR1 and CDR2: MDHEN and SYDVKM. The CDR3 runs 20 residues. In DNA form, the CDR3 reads TGTGCCAGCAGTGTGAGACCGGGACTAGCGGGAGTGAAGCCTCAGGGGGAGCTGTTTTTT. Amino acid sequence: CASSVRPGLAGVKPQGELFF.

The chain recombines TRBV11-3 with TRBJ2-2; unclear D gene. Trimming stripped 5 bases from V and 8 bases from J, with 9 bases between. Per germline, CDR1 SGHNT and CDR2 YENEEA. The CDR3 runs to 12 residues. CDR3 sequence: CASSKEVGELFF. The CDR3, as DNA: TGTGCCAGCAGCAAAGAGGTTGGGGAGCTGTTTTTT.

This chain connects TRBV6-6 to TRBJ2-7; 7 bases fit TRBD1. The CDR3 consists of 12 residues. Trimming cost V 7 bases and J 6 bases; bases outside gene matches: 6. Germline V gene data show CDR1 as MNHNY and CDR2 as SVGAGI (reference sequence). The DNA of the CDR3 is TGTGCCAGCACCACAGGGGTATCCGAGCAGTACTTC. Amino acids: CASTTGVSEQYF.

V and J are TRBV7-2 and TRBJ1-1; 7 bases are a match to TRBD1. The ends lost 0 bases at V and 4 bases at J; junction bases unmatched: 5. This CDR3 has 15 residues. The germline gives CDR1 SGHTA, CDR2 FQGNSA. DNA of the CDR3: TGTGCCAGCAGCTTAGCCCAGGGGGGATCCACTGAAGCTTTCTTT. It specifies CASSLAQGGSTEAFF.

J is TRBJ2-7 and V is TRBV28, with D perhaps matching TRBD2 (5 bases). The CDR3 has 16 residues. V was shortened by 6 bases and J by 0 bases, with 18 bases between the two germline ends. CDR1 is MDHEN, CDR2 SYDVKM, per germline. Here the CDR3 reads CASRSPGGRSSYEQYF. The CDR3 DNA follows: TGTGCCAGCAGATCCCCCGGAGGCAGGAGCTCCTACGAGCAGTACTTC.

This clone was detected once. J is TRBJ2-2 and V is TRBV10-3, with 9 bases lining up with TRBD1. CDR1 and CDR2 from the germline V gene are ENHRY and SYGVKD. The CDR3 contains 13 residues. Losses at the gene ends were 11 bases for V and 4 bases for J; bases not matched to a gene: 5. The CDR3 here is CAVQGAGTGELFF. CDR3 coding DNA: TGTGCCGTACAGGGGGCTGGCACCGGGGAGCTGTTTTTT.

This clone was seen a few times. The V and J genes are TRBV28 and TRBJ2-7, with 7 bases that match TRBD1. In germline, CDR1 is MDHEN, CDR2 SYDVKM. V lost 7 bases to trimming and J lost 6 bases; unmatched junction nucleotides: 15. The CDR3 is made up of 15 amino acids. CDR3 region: CASNTQIGTVGEQYF. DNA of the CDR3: TGTGCCAGCAACACTCAGATAGGGACAGTAGGCGAGCAGTACTTC.

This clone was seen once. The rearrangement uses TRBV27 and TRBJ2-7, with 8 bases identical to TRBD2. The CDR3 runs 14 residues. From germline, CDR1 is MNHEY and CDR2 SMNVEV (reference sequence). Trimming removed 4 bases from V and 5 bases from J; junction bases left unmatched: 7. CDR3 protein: CASSSRTSKDEQYF. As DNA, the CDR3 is TGTGCCAGCAGTTCCAGGACTAGCAAGGACGAGCAGTACTTC.

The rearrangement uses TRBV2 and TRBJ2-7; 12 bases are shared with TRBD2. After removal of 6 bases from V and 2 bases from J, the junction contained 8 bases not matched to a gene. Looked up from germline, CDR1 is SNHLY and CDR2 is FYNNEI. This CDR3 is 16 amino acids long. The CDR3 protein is CASSHPPSGGAYEQYF. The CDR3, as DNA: TGTGCCAGCAGCCACCCGCCTAGCGGGGGGGCCTACGAGCAGTACTTC.

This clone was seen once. The CDR3 is CASSLTGGVGQPQHF. Here the CDR3 DNA reads TGTGCCAGCAGTCTAACAGGGGGCGTTGGTCAGCCCCAGCATTTT. The V gene is TRBV6-5, the J gene TRBJ1-5, with 9 bases that match TRBD1. Germline values: CDR1 MNHEY, CDR2 SVGAGI. CDR3 length: 15 residues. With 5 bases clipped from V and 6 bases from J, the junction kept 8 bases outside the gene matches.

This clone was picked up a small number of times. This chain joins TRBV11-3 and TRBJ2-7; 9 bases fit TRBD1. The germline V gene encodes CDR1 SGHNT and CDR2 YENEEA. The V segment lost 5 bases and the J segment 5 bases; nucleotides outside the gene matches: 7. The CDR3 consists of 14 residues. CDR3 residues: CASSLQGALNEQYF. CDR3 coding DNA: TGTGCCAGCAGCCTACAGGGGGCTCTTAACGAGCAGTACTTC.

CDR3 nucleotides: TGTGCCAGCAGCTTAATGGGGGCCAACACTGAAGCTTTCTTT. Protein: CASSLMGANTEAFF. This sequence joins TRBV7-2 and TRBJ1-1; tentatively, D is TRBD1 (6 bases). CDR3 length: 14 amino acids. Germline CDR1 and CDR2: SGHTA and FQGNSA. Trimming took off 2 bases at V and 2 bases at J, with 9 bases between the two ends.

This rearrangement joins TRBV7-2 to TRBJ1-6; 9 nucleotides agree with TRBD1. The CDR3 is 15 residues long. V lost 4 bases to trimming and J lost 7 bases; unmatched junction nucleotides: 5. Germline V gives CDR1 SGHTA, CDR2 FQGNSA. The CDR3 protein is CASSSLGTGNSPLHF. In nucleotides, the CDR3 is TGTGCCAGCAGCTCACTTGGGACAGGGAATTCACCCCTCCACTTT. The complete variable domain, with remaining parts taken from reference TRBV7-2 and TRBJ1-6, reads GAGVSQSPSNKVTEKGKDVELRCDPISGHTALYWYRQSLGQGLEFLIYFQGNSAPDKSGLPSDRFSAERTGGSVSTLTIQRTQQEDSAVYLCASSSLGTGNSPLHFGNGTRLTVT.

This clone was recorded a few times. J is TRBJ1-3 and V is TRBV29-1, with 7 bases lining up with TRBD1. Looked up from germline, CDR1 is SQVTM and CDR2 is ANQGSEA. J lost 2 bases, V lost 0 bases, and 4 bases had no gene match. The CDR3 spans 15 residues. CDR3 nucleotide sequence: TGCAGCGTTGAAGAGGTCAGGGGGGCTGGAAACACCATATATTTT. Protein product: CSVEEVRGAGNTIYF.

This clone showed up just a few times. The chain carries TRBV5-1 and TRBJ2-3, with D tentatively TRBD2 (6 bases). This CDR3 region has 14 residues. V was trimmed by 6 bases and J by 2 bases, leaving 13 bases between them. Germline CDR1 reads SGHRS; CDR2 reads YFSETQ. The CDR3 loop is CASTVAGYTDTQYF. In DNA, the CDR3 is TGCGCCAGCACAGTGGCGGGGTACACAGATACGCAGTATTTT.

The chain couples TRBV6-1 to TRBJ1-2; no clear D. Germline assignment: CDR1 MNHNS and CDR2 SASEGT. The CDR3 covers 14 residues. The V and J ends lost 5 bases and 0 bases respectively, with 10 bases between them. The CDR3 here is CASSPYATNYGYTF. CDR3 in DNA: TGTGCCAGCAGTCCTTATGCTACTAACTATGGCTACACCTTC.